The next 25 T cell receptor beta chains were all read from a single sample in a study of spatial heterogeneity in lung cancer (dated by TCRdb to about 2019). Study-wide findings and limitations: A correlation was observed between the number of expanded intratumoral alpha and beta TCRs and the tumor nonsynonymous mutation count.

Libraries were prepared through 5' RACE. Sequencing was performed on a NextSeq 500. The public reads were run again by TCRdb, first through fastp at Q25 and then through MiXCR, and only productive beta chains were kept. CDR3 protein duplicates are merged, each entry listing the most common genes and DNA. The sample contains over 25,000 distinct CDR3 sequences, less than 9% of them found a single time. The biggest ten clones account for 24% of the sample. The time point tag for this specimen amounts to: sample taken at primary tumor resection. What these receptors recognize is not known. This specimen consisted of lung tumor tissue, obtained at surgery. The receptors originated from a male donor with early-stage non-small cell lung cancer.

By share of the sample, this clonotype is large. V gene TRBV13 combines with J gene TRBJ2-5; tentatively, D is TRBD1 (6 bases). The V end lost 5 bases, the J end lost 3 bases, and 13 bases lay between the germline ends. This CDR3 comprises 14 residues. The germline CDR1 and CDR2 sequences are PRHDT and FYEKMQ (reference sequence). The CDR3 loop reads CASSIRTVKETQYF. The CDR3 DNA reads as TGTGCCAGCAGCATCCGGACAGTGAAAGAGACCCAGTACTTC.

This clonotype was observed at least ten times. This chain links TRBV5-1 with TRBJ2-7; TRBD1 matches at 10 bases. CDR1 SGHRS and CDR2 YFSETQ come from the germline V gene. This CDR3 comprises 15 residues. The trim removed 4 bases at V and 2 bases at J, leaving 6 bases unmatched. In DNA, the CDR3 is TGCGCCAGCAGCCGGGGACAGGGGTTCCCCTACGAGCAGTACTTC. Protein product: CASSRGQGFPYEQYF.

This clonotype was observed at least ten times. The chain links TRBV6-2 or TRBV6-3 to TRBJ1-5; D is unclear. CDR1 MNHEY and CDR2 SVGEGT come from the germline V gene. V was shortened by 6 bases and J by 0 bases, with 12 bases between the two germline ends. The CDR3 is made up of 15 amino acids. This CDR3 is CASSLDGYSNQPQHF. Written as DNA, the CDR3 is TGTGCCAGCAGCCTTGATGGTTATAGCAATCAGCCCCAGCATTTT.

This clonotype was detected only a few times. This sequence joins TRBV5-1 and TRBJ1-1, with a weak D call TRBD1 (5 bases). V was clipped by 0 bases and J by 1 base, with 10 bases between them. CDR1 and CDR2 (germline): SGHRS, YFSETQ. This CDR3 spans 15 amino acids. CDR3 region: CASSLVGGPNTEAFF. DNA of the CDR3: TGCGCCAGCAGCTTGGTCGGGGGACCGAACACTGAAGCTTTCTTT.

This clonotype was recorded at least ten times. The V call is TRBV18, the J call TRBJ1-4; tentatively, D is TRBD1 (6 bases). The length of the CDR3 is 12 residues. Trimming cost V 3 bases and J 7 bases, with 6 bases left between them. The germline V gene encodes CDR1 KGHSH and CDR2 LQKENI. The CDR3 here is CASSPGAEKLFF. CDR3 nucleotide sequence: TGTGCCAGCTCACCGGGGGCTGAAAAACTGTTTTTT.

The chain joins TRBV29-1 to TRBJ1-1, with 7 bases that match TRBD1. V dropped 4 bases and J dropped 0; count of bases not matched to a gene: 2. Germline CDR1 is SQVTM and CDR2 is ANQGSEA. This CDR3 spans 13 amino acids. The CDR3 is CSVGGQLNTEAFF. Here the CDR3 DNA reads TGCAGCGTTGGGGGACAGCTGAACACTGAAGCTTTCTTT. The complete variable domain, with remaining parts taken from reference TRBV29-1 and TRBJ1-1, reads SAVISQKPSRDICQRGTSLTIQCQVDSQVTMMFWYRQQPGQSLTLIATANQGSEATYESGFVIDKFPISRPNLTFSTLTVSNMSPEDSSIYLCSVGGQLNTEAFFGQGTRLTVV.

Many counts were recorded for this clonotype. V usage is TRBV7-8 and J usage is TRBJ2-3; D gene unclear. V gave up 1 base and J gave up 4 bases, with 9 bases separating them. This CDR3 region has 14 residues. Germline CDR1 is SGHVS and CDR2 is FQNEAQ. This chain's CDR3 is CASSLGASSDTQYF. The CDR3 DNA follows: TGTGCCAGCAGCTTAGGGGCTAGTTCAGATACGCAGTATTTT.

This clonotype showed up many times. The CDR3 is CSASYLKNSYEQYF. DNA for the CDR3: TGCAGTGCTAGTTATCTGAAAAACTCCTACGAGCAGTACTTC. The chain employs TRBV20-1 and TRBJ2-7; D unresolved. V lost 3 bases, J lost 0 bases, and 12 bases lay in between. Germline V gene sequence: CDR1 DFQATT, CDR2 SNEGSKA (reference sequence). This CDR3 has 14 amino acids.

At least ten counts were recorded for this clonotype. CDR3 loop: CASFHRAGDNEQFF. The CDR3 bases are TGTGCCAGCTTCCACAGGGCAGGGGACAATGAGCAGTTCTTC. The chain carries TRBV18 and TRBJ2-1; perhaps TRBD1 as D (6 bases). The CDR3 has 14 residues. The ends were cut back, 7 bases at V and 5 bases at J, with 15 bases in the middle. From germline, CDR1 is KGHSH and CDR2 LQKENI.

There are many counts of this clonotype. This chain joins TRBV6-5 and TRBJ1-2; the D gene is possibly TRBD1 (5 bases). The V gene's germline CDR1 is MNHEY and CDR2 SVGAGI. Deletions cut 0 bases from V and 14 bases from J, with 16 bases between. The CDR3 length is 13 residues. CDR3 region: CASSYSPQGPGTF. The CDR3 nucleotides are TGTGCCAGCAGTTACTCGCCGCAGGGTCCTGGGACCTTC.

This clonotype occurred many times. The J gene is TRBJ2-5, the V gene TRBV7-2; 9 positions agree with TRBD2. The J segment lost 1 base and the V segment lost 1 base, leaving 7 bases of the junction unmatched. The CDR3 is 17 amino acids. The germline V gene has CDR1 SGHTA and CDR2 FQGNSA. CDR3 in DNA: TGTGCCAGCAGCTTAGGAGGAGCGGGGGGCTTCCAAGAGACCCAGTACTTC. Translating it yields CASSLGGAGGFQETQYF. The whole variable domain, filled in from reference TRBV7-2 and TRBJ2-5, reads GAGVSQSPSNKVTEKGKDVELRCDPISGHTALYWYRQSLGQGLEFLIYFQGNSAPDKSGLPSDRFSAERTGGSVSTLTIQRTQQEDSAVYLCASSLGGAGGFQETQYFGPGTRLLVL.

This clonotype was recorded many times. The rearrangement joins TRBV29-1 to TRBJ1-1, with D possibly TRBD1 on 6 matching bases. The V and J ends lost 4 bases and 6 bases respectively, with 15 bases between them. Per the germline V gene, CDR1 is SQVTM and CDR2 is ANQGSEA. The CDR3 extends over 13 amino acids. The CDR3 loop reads CSVVRGAWSEAFF. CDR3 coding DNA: TGCAGCGTTGTCCGGGGGGCTTGGTCTGAAGCTTTCTTT.

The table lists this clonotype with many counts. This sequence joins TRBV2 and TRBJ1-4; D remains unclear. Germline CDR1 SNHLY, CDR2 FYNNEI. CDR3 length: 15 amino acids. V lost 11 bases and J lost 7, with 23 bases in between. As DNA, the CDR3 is TGTGCCGTTCAAACCCCGGGTCGGGGAGGTGAAAAACTGTTTTTT. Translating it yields CAVQTPGRGGEKLFF.

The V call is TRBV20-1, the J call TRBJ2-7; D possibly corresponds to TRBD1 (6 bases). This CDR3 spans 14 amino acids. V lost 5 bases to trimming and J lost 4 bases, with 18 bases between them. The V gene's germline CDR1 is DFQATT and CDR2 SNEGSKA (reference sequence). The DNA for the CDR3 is TGCAGTGCTTCCTTTGGGACAACCAGGTACGAGCAGTACTTC. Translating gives CSASFGTTRYEQYF.

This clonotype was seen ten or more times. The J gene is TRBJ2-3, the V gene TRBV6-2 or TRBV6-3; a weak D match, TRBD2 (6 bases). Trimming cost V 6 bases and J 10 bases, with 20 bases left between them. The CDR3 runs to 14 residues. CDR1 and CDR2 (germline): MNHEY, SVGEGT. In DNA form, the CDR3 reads TGTGCCAGCAGGTCGGAGACTAGTTCTTTTTCGCAGTATTTT. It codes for CASRSETSSFSQYF.

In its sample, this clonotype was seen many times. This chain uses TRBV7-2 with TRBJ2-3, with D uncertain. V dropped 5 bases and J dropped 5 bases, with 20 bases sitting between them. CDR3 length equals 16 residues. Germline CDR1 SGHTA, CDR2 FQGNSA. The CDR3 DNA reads TGTGCCAGCAGCCTTAACAGAGCCCGGTACCTAGATACGCAGTATTTT. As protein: CASSLNRARYLDTQYF.

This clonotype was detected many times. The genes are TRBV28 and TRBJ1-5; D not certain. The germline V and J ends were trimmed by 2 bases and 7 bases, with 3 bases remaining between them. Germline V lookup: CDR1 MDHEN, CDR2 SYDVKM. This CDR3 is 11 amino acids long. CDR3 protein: CASSLGQPQHF. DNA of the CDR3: TGTGCCAGCAGTTTAGGGCAGCCCCAGCATTTT.

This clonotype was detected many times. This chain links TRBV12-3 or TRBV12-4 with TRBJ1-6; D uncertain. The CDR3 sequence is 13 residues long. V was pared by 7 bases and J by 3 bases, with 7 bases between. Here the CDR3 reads CASKTIYNSPLHF. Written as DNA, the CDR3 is TGTGCCAGCAAGACAATCTATAATTCACCCCTCCACTTT.

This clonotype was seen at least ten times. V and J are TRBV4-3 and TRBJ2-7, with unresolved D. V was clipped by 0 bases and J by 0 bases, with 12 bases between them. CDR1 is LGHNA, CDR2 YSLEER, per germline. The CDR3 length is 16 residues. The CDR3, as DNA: TGCGCCAGCAGCCAAGACGGTGGGGAAAGCTCCTACGAGCAGTACTTC. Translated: CASSQDGGESSYEQYF.

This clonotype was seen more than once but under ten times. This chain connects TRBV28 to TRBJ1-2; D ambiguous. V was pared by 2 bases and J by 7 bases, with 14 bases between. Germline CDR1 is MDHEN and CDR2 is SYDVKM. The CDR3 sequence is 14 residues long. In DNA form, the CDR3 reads TGTGCCAGCAGTTTAAACCGGGCAAACAGTGGCTACACCTTC. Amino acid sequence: CASSLNRANSGYTF.

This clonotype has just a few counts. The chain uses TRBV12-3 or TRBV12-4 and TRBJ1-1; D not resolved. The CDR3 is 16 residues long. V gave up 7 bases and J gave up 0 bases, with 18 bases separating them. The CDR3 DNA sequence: TGTGCCAGCACCCTGCACACCGCACGAATGAACACTGAAGCTTTCTTT. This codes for CASTLHTARMNTEAFF.

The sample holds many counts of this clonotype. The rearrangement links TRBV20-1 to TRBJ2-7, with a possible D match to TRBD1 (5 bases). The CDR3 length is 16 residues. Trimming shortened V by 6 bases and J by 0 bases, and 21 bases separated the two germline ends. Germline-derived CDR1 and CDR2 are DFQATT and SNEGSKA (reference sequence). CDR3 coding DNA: TGCAGTGCCAACCCTCTCAGGGCTCTGAGCTCCTACGAGCAGTACTTC. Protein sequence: CSANPLRALSSYEQYF.

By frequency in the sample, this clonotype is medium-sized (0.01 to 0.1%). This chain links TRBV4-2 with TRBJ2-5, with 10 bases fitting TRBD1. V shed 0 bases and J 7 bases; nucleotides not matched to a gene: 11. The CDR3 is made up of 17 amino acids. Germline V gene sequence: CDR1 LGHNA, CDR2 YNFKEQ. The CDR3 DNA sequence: TGTGCCAGCAGCCAAGAGAGTATCCGGACAGGGGGAGGGACCCAGTACTTC. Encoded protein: CASSQESIRTGGGTQYF.

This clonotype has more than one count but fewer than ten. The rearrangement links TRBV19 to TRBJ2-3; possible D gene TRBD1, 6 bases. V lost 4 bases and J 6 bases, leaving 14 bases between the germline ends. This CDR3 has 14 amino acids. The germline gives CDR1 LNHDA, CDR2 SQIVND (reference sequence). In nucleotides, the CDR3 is TGTGCCAGTAGTAAACCGACAGGCGGGGATACGCAGTATTTT. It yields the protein CASSKPTGGDTQYF.

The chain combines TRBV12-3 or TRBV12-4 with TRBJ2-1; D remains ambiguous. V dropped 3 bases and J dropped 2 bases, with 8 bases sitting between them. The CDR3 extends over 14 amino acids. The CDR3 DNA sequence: TGTGCCAGCAGTTTGGGTACGGCCTACAATGAGCAGTTCTTC. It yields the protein CASSLGTAYNEQFF.